This entry lists 14 T cell receptor beta chains sequenced from one sample in a study of blood T cell repertoires in COVID-19. Sequenced by immunoSEQ multiplex PCR; TCRdb stores in-frame clones only, minus some. The table records approximately 250,000 clones, 91% of them present only once. The source material was PBMCs or T cells enriched from blood (not recorded which). The origin of the receptors is a man aged 35 to 55 who had been exposed to COVID-19.

The chain uses TRBV10-3 and TRBJ1-1; D is unresolved. V lost 8 bases and J lost 5, with 18 bases in between. CDR3 length: 14 residues. Germline loops: CDR1 ENHRY, CDR2 SYGVKD. This CDR3 is CAIEVEGERTEAFF. For the CDR3, the DNA is TGTGCCATCGAAGTTGAAGGAGAAAGAACTGAAGCTTTCTTT.

The gene calls are TRBV28 and TRBJ2-7; 9 nucleotides agree with TRBD1. The germline V gene encodes CDR1 MDHEN and CDR2 SYDVKM. CDR3 length: 16 amino acids. Losses at the gene ends were 5 bases for V and 2 bases for J; bases not matched to a gene: 10. CDR3 sequence (DNA): TGTGCCAGCAGTCTCATAGGACAGGGGTCCCCCTACGAGCAGTACTTC. It is translated as CASSLIGQGSPYEQYF.

V usage is TRBV30 and J usage is TRBJ1-5, with D unclear. CDR3 length: 13 amino acids. V was clipped by 1 base and J by 2 bases, with 6 bases between them. Germline values: CDR1 GTSNPN, CDR2 SVGIG (reference sequence). The CDR3 region has the DNA TGTGCCTGGAGTGAGAGGGGCAATCAGCCCCAGCATTTT. Translated, it gives CAWSERGNQPQHF.

The V and J genes are TRBV6-5 and TRBJ2-1; a possible D gene is TRBD1 (5 bases). The CDR3 runs 15 residues. V lost 0 bases, J lost 4 bases, and 10 bases lay in between. Germline-derived CDR1 and CDR2 are MNHEY and SVGAGI. CDR3 protein: CASSYSSRGYNEQFF. CDR3 DNA sequence: TGTGCCAGCAGTTACTCTTCTAGGGGATACAATGAGCAGTTCTTC.

This chain uses TRBV12-3 or TRBV12-4 with TRBJ2-2, with 7 bases fitting TRBD1. This CDR3 is 13 amino acids long. Trimming removed 8 bases from V and 6 bases from J; junction bases left unmatched: 6. CDR3 amino acids: CASDRELAGELFF. Here the CDR3 DNA reads TGTGCCAGCGACAGGGAACTTGCCGGGGAGCTGTTTTTT.

Worth noting for this clone: Sequence at one end of the junction differs from germline and may be a read error. This chain uses TRBV19 with TRBJ1-1; D is uncertain. The CDR3 totals 15 residues. CDR1 is LNHDA and CDR2 is SQIVND in the germline V gene (reference sequence). For the CDR3, the DNA is TGTGCCAGTAGTATCAGTGGATTATCGCAGGCCCTTGACGGTTTT. It translates to CASSISGLSQALDGF.

This chain joins TRBV11-2 and TRBJ2-3, with TRBD1 as a possible D gene (5 bases). This CDR3 spans 15 amino acids. The germline V gene has CDR1 SGHAT and CDR2 FQNNGV. V was clipped by 5 bases and J by 4 bases, with 16 bases between them. The CDR3 DNA sequence: TGTGCCAGCAGCCCCCACAGGCAGAAACCAGATACGCAGTATTTT. It specifies CASSPHRQKPDTQYF.

The gene calls are TRBV7-6 and TRBJ2-5, with TRBD2 as a possible D gene (5 bases). The CDR3 runs 15 residues. V lost 1 base to trimming and J lost 9 bases, with 18 bases between them. Germline assignment: CDR1 SGHVS and CDR2 FNYEAQ. The CDR3 nucleotides read TGTGCCAGCAGCTTAGACGGTTATGGAGGCAGCTCCCAGTACTTC. Its protein product is CASSLDGYGGSSQYF.

The chain joins TRBV27 to TRBJ1-1; 10 bases line up with TRBD1. The CDR3 runs to 15 residues. With 0 bases clipped from V and 4 bases from J, the junction kept 2 bases outside the gene matches. Looked up from germline, CDR1 is MNHEY and CDR2 is SMNVEV (reference sequence). The CDR3 loop is CASSLSWTGGTEAFF. The CDR3 DNA reads TGTGCCAGCAGTTTATCTTGGACAGGGGGCACTGAAGCTTTCTTT.

The rearrangement links TRBV7-3 to TRBJ1-1, with no clear D. The CDR3 contains 13 residues. Germline CDR1 and CDR2: SGHTA and FQGTGA. V lost 5 bases and J 0 bases, leaving 7 bases between the germline ends. As DNA, the CDR3 is TGTGCCAGCAGCCAAAACATGAACACTGAAGCTTTCTTT. Translated: CASSQNMNTEAFF.

The CDR3 bases are TGTGCCAGCAGCTTAGCGGCGACTAGTAGTGAGCAGTTCTTC. Translated: CASSLAATSSEQFF. This rearrangement joins TRBV7-9 to TRBJ2-1; D is perhaps TRBD2 (6 bases). There are 14 residues in the CDR3. The germline V gene has CDR1 SEHNR and CDR2 FQNEAQ (reference sequence). Between the trimmed V and J ends, which lost 0 bases and 9 bases, there was a span of 12 bases.

The chain has TRBV28 and TRBJ1-3, with D unresolved. Germline loops: CDR1 MDHEN, CDR2 SYDVKM. The germline V and J ends were trimmed by 3 bases and 0 bases, with 6 bases remaining between them. The CDR3 totals 14 residues. CDR3 residues: CASSLRTSGNTIYF. DNA for the CDR3: TGTGCCAGCAGTTTGCGCACCTCTGGAAACACCATATATTTT.

The genes are TRBV30 and TRBJ2-7; 11 bases are a match to TRBD2. The CDR3 spans 13 residues. The germline V gene encodes CDR1 GTSNPN and CDR2 SVGIG (reference sequence). V shed 5 bases and J 6 bases; nucleotides not matched to a gene: 6. In DNA form, the CDR3 reads TGTGCCTGGTTTAGCGGGAGGGCGTCCGAGCAGTACTTC. It yields the protein CAWFSGRASEQYF.

The chain is built from TRBV29-1 and TRBJ2-2, with D perhaps TRBD2 (6 bases). Looked up from germline, CDR1 is SQVTM and CDR2 is ANQGSEA. Trimming cost V 6 bases and J 2 bases, with 10 bases left between them. This CDR3 comprises 13 residues. The CDR3 here is CSVAGTNTGELFF. The DNA of the CDR3 is TGCAGCGTCGCCGGGACTAACACCGGGGAGCTGTTTTTT.